This TCR beta chain was captured by sequencing in a study of control samples from healthy donors and cancer patients. Produced via immunoSEQ multiplex PCR; TCRdb's table is partial and in-frame only. The table shows about 140,000 clones, with roughly nine tenths occurring only once. The specimen was blood. This sequence originates from a man aged 18-30 years in good health.

CDR3 nucleotide sequence: TGTGCCAGCTCACCGACAGGGGGAGACTACGAGCAGTACTTC. It codes for CASSPTGGDYEQYF. The V gene is TRBV18, the J gene TRBJ2-7; 9 nucleotides align to TRBD1. Germline V gives CDR1 KGHSH, CDR2 LQKENI. Trimming cost V 3 bases and J 3 bases; bases outside gene matches: 3. The CDR3 is 14 residues long.